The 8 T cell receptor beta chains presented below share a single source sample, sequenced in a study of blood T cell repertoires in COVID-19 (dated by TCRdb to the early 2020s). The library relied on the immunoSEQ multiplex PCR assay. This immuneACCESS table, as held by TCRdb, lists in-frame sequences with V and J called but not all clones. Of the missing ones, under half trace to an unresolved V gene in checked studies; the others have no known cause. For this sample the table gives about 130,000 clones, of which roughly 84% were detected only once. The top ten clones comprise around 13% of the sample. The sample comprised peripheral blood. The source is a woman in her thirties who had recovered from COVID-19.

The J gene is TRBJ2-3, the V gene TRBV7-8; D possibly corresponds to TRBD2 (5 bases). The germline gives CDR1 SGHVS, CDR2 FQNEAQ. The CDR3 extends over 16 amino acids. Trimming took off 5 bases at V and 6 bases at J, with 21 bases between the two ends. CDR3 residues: CASSPDFGVIVDTQYF. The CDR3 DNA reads TGTGCCAGCAGCCCCGATTTCGGGGTAATAGTGGATACGCAGTATTTT.

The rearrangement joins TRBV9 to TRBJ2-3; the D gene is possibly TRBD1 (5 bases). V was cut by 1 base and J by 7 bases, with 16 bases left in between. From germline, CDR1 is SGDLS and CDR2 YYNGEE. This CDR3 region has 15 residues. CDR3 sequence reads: CASSVWKGALNTQYF. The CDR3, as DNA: TGTGCCAGCAGCGTATGGAAAGGGGCCCTCAATACGCAGTATTTT.

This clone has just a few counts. The CDR3 DNA reads TGTGCCAGCAGCGTAGAACCGGACAGGGCCTCTAGCGGGGTTTCAGATACGCAGTATTTT. Translating gives CASSVEPDRASSGVSDTQYF. This chain connects TRBV9 to TRBJ2-3; a possible D gene is TRBD2 (9 bases). The CDR3 contains 20 residues. The germline V and J ends were trimmed by 0 bases and 4 bases, with 27 bases remaining between them. The germline V gene encodes CDR1 SGDLS and CDR2 YYNGEE.

For the CDR3, the DNA is TGTGCCAGCAGCTTGGGAGCGGGGGGTCTCTCGGAGTATACGCAGTATTTT. Protein sequence: CASSLGAGGLSEYTQYF. The chain has TRBV5-4 and TRBJ2-3; 9 bases are a match to TRBD2. Per the germline V gene, CDR1 is SGHNT and CDR2 is YYREEE (reference sequence). Trimming removed 0 bases from V and 7 bases from J; junction bases left unmatched: 12. The CDR3 runs to 17 residues.

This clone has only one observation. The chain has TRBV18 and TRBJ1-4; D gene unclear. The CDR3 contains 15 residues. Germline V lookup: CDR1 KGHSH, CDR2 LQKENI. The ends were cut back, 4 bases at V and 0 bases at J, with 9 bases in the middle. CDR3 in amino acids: CASSLRQSTNEKLFF. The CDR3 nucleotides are TGTGCCAGCTCACTTAGACAATCAACTAATGAAAAACTGTTTTTT.

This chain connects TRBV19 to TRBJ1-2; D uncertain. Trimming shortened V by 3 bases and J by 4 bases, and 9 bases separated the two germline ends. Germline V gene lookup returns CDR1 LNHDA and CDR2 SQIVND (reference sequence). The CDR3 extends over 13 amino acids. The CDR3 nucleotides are TGTGCCAGTAGTATCGGCCAGGCCTATGGCTACACCTTC. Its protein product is CASSIGQAYGYTF.

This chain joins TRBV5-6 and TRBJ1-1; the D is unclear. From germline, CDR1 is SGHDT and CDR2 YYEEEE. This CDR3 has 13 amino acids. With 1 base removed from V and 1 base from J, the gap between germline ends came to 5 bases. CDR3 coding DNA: TGTGCCAGCAGCTTGACTGCGAACACTGAAGCTTTCTTT. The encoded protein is CASSLTANTEAFF.

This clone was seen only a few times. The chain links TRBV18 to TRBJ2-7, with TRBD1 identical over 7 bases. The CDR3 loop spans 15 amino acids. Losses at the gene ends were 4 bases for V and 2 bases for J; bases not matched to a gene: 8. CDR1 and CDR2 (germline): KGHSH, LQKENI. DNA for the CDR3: TGTGCCAGCTCACAAGGACAGGCCTCTACCTACGAGCAGTACTTC. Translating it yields CASSQGQASTYEQYF.